Given below is one T cell receptor beta chain in context. The germline CDR1 and CDR2 sequences are SEHNR and FQNEAQ (reference sequence). The CDR3 is made up of 16 amino acids. V lost 5 bases, J lost 8 bases, and 13 bases stayed unmatched. The entry originates in a study of CD8 T cells in Susac syndrome. RNA amounts of about 0.45 to 1 ug underwent reverse transcription with random hexamers. From the immunoSEQ multiplex PCR reads, TCRdb called clonotypes with MiXCR, one entry per CDR3 protein. Among tens of thousands of distinct CDR3 sequences listed, roughly 94% were seen once. Sequencing input: CD4+ T cells from PBMCs. The origin of this receptor is a human donor with Susac syndrome. The chain has TRBV7-9 and TRBJ2-1; 9 nucleotides agree with TRBD1. CDR3 region: CASSPWGQGLKHEQFF. CDR3 DNA: TGTGCCAGCAGCCCGTGGGGACAGGGTTTAAAACATGAGCAGTTCTTC.